Listed below are T cell receptor beta chains from one sample, sequenced in a study of blood T cell repertoires in COVID-19. Sequenced by immunoSEQ multiplex PCR; TCRdb stores in-frame clones only, minus some. The data show 250,000 to 350,000 clones, about 90% seen once. Sequences were obtained from PBMCs or T cells enriched from blood (not recorded which). The receptors were gathered from a woman aged 18-29 years with acute COVID-19. Each CDR3 is given with its conserved first and last residue. D genes are given only for firm matches. Clone size is not always given. Where it is, it says once, few, many or a class for expanded clones.

j_call,clone_size,d_call,v_call,cdr3_aa,cdr3_nt
TRBJ2-7,-,TRBD1,TRBV5-1,CASSQTTGGYEQYF,TGCGCCAGCAGTCAGACGACAGGGGGATACGAGCAGTACTTC
TRBJ2-3,-,-,TRBV28,CASMSGSLGTDTQYF,TGTGCCAGCATGTCCGGCAGTCTAGGTACAGATACGCAGTATTTT
TRBJ1-2,-,-,TRBV5-5,CASSLDRNYGYTF,TGTGCCAGCAGCTTGGACAGGAACTATGGCTACACCTTC
TRBJ1-2,few,TRBD1,TRBV19,CASSHQGANYGYTF,TGTGCCAGTAGTCACCAGGGGGCTAACTATGGCTACACCTTC
TRBJ1-2,-,TRBD1,TRBV12-3/TRBV12-4,CASSRDRNYGYTF,TGTGCCAGCAGCAGGGACAGGAACTATGGCTACACCTTC
TRBJ1-2,-,-,TRBV10-3,CAISGHENYGYTF,TGTGCCATCAGCGGACACGAGAACTATGGCTACACCTTC
TRBJ1-5,-,-,TRBV28,CDKADNQLQHF,TGTGATAAGGCGGATAATCAGCTCCAGCATTTT
TRBJ2-1,-,TRBD1,TRBV6-5,CASSATGQYNEQFF,TGTGCCAGCAGCGCCACGGGACAGTACAATGAGCAGTTCTTC
TRBJ1-2,many,TRBD1,TRBV27,CASSLMGTGAGGYTF,TGTGCCAGCAGTTTAATGGGGACAGGGGCGGGAGGCTACACCTTC
TRBJ1-1,-,-,TRBV2,CASSAQGTEAFF,TGTGCCAGCAGTGCACAGGGCACTGAAGCTTTCTTT
TRBJ1-2,-,-,TRBV28,CASTNAGNPSNYGYTF,TGTGCCAGCACCAATGCGGGGAACCCCTCTAACTATGGCTACACCTTC
TRBJ1-6,-,-,TRBV9,CASSTTGMEALHF,TGTGCCAGCAGCACCACAGGGATGGAGGCCCTCCACTTT
TRBJ1-5,-,TRBD1,TRBV7-8,CASSQDRFLRQPQHF,TGTGCCAGCAGTCAGGACAGGTTTCTTAGGCAGCCCCAGCATTTT
TRBJ2-1,-,-,TRBV10-3,CAISEGLAADEQFF,TGTGCCATCAGTGAAGGGCTAGCTGCTGATGAGCAGTTCTTC
TRBJ2-6,-,-,TRBV5-4,CASSWGGRAPSGANVLTF,TGTGCCAGCAGCTGGGGGGGCAGGGCCCCCTCTGGGGCCAACGTCCTGACTTTC
TRBJ1-4,-,-,TRBV9,CASSATQPGLSNEKLFF,TGTGCCAGCAGCGCAACCCAACCGGGACTGAGTAATGAAAAACTGTTTTTT
TRBJ1-5,-,-,TRBV6-5,CASSRQGTAGQPQHF,TGTGCCAGCAGCCGGCAGGGAACTGCCGGGCAGCCCCAGCATTTT
TRBJ1-2,-,-,TRBV18,CASSPPAENYGYTF,TGTGCCAGCTCACCACCAGCCGAGAACTATGGCTACACCTTC
TRBJ1-3,-,-,TRBV30,CACARDSGNTIYF,TGTGCCTGTGCCCGGGATTCTGGAAACACCATATATTTT
TRBJ1-1,-,-,TRBV7-9,CASSLTTEEAFF,TGTGCCAGCAGCCTAACGACAGAGGAAGCTTTCTTT
TRBJ2-1,once,-,TRBV28,CASSLLGREQFF,TGTGCCAGCAGTTTACTGGGCCGGGAGCAGTTCTTC
TRBJ2-3,-,TRBD2,TRBV28,CASRSSGRLTDTQYF,TGTGCCAGCAGGTCGAGCGGGAGGCTCACAGATACGCAGTATTTT
TRBJ1-3,-,TRBD1,TRBV18,CASSPNRDSGNTIYF,TGTGCCAGCTCACCGAATAGGGACAGTGGAAACACCATATATTTT
TRBJ2-7,-,-,TRBV18,CASSPGVGGSYEQYF,TGTGCCAGCTCACCCGGGGTCGGGGGCTCCTACGAGCAGTACTTC
TRBJ1-2,-,TRBD1,TRBV28,CASRSTGGGWGYTF,TGTGCCAGCAGGAGTACAGGGGGCGGGTGGGGCTACACCTTC